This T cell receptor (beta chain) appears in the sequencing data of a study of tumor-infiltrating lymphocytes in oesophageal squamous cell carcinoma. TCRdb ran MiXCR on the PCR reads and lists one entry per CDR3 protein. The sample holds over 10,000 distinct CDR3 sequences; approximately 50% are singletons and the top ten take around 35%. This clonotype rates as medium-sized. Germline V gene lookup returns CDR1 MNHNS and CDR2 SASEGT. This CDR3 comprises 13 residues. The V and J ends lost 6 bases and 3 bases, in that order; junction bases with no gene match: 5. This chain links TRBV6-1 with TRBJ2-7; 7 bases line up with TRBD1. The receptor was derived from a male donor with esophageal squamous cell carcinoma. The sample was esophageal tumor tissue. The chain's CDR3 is CASRRDSIYEQYF. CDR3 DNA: TGTGCCAGCAGACGGGACAGTATCTACGAGCAGTACTTC.